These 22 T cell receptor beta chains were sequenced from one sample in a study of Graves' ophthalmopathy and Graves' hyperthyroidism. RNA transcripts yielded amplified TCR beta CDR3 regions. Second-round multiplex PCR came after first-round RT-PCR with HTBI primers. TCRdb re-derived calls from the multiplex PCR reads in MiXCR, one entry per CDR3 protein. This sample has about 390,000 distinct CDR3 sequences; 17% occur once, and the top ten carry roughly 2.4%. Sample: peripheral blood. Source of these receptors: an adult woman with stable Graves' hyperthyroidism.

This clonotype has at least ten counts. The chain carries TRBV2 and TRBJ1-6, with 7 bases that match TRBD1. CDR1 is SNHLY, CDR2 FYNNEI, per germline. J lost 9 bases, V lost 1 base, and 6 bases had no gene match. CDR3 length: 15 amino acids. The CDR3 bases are TGTGCCAGCAGTGAAGAGGACAGGAGTTCTTCACCCCTCCACTTT. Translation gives CASSEEDRSSSPLHF.

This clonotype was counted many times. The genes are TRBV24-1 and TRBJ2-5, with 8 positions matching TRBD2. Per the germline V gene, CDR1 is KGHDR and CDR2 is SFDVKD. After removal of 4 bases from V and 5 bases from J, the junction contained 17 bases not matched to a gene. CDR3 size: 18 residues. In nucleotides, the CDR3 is TGTGCCACCAGTGACGGTATGACTAGCGCCCTACCCCAGGAGACCCAGTACTTC. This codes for CATSDGMTSALPQETQYF.

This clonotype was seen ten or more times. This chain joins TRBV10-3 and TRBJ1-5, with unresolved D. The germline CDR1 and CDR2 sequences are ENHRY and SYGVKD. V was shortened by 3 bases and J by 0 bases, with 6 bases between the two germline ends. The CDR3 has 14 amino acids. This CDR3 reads CAISDGYSNQPQHF. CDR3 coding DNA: TGTGCCATCAGTGACGGGTATAGCAATCAGCCCCAGCATTTT.

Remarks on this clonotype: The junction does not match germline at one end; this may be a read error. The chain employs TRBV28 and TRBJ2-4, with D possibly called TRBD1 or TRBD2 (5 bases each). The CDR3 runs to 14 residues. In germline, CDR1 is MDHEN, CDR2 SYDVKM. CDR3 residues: CPSSKGSAKNIQYF. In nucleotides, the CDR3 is TGTCCCAGCTCCAAGGGGAGCGCCAAAAACATTCAGTACTTC.

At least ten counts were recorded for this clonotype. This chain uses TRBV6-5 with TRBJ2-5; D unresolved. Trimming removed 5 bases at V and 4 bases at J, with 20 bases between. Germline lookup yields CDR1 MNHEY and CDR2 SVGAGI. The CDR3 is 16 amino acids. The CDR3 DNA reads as TGTGCCAGCAGTCACTTATCCGGGCCCCCAGGAGAGACCCAGTACTTC. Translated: CASSHLSGPPGETQYF.

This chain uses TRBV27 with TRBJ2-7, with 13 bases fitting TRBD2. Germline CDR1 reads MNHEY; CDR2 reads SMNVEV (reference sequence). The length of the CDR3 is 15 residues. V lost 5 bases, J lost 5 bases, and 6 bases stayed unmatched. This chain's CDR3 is CASSPRTSGSHEQYF. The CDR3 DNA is TGTGCCAGCAGTCCCAGGACTAGCGGGAGCCACGAGCAGTACTTC.

This CDR3 is CASKGRVETQYF. CDR3 coding DNA: TGTGCCAGCAAGGGTAGGGTGGAGACCCAGTACTTC. The chain is built from TRBV12-3 or TRBV12-4 and TRBJ2-5; D not certain. V lost 7 bases to trimming and J lost 5 bases, with 11 bases between them. The CDR3 covers 12 residues.

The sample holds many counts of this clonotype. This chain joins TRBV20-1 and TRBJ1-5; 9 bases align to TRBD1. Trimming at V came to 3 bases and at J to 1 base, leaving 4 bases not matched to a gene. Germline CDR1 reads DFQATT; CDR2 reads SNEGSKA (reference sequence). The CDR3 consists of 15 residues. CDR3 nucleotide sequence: TGCAGTGCTAGCTCGGGACAGGGAAGCAATCAGCCCCAGCATTTT. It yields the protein CSASSGQGSNQPQHF.

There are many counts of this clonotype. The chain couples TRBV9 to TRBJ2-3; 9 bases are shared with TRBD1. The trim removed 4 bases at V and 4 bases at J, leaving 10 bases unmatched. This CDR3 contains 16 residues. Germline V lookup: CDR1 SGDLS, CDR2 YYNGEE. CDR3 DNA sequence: TGTGCCAGCAGCTCGCGCCTGGACAGGGGCGCAGATACGCAGTATTTT. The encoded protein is CASSSRLDRGADTQYF.

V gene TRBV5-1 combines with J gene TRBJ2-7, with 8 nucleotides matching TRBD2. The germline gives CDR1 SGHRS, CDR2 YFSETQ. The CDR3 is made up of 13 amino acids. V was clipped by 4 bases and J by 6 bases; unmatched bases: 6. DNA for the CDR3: TGCGCCAGCAGCCTCGGCGGGAGGATCGAGCAGTACTTC. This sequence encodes CASSLGGRIEQYF.

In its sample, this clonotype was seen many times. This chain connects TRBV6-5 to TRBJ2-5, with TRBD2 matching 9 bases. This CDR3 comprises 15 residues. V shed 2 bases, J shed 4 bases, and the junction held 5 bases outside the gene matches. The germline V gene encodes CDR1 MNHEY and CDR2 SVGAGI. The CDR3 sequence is CASSYTREGRETQYF. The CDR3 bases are TGTGCCAGCAGTTACACGCGGGAGGGCCGAGAGACCCAGTACTTC.

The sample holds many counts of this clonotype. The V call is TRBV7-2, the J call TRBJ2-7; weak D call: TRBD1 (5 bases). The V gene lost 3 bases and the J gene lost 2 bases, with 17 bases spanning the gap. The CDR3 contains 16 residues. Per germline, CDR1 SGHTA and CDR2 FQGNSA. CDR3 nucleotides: TGTGCCAGCAGCTTTCCCGGTGACAGCGACCCCTACGAGCAGTACTTC. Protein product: CASSFPGDSDPYEQYF.

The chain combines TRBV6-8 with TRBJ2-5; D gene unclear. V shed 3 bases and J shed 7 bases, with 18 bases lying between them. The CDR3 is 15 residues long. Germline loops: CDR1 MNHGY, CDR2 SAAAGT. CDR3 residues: CASSYNSPSERTQYF. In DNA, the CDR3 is TGTGCCAGCAGTTATAATAGCCCCTCAGAGAGGACCCAGTACTTC.

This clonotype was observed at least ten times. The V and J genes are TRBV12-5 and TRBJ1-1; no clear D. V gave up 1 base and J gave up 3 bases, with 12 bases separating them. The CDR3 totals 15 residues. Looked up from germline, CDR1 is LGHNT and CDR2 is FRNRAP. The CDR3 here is CASGLGRDRYTEAFF. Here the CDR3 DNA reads TGTGCTAGTGGTTTGGGACGAGACCGATACACTGAAGCTTTCTTT.

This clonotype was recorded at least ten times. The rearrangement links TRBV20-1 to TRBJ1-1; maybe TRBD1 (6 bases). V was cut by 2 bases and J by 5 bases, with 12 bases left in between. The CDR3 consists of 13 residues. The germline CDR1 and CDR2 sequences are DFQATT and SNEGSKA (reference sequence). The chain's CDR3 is CSARKNDRTEAFF. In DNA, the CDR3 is TGCAGTGCTAGAAAAAACGACAGGACTGAAGCTTTCTTT.

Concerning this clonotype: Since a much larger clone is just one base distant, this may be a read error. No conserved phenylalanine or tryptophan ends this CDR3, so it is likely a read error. In DNA form, the CDR3 reads TGCAGTGGTCCCGTACGGGGCGGCAATGAAGCTTTCCTT. It specifies CSGPVRGGNEAFL. This chain uses TRBV20-1 with TRBJ1-1; the D gene is possibly TRBD1 (5 bases). CDR1 is DFQATT and CDR2 is SNEGSKA in the germline V gene (reference sequence). V was shortened by 7 bases and J by 7 bases, with 19 bases between the two germline ends. This CDR3 has 13 amino acids.

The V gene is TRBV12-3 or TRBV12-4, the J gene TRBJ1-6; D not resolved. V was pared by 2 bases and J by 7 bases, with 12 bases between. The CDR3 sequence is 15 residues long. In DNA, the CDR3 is TGTGCCAGCAGTTTAACCCAATGGGTCAATTCACCCCTCCACTTT. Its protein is CASSLTQWVNSPLHF.

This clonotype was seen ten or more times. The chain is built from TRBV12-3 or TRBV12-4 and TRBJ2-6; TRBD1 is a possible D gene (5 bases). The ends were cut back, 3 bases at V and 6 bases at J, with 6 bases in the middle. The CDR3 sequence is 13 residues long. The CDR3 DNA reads TGTGCCAGCAGTTTGGGGCAGGCCAACGTCCTGACTTTC. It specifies CASSLGQANVLTF.

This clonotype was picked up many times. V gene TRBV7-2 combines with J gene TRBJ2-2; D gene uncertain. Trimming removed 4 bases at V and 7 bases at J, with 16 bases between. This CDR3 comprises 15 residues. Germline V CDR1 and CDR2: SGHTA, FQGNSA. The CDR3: CASSSPVGYGGELFF. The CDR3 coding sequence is TGTGCCAGCAGCTCCCCAGTCGGGTACGGCGGGGAGCTGTTTTTT.

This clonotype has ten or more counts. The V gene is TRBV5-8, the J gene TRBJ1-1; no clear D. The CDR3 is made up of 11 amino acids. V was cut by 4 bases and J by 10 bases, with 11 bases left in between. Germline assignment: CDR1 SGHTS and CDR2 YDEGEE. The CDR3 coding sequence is TGTGCCAGCAGCCTCATGCGGGGAGCTTTCTTT. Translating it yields CASSLMRGAFF. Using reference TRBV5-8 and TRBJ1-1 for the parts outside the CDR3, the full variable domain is EAGVTQSPTHLIKTRGQQATLRCSPISGHTSVYWYQQALGLGLQFLLWYDEGEERNRGNFPPRFSGRQFPNYSSELNVNALELEDSALYLCASSLMRGAFFGQGTRLTVV.

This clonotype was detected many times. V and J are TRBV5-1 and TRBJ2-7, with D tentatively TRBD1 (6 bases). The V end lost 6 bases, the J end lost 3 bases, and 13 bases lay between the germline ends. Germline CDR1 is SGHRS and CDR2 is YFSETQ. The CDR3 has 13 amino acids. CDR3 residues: CASTRQAGYEQYF. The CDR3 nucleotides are TGCGCCAGCACCAGACAGGCGGGCTACGAGCAGTACTTC.

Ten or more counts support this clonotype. The CDR3 nucleotides read TGTGCCAGCAGCTCGGGGGGGTTCGAGACCCAGTACTTC. Translated: CASSSGGFETQYF. V and J are TRBV7-2 and TRBJ2-5; 8 nucleotides align to TRBD2. CDR3 size: 13 residues. Germline V lookup: CDR1 SGHTA, CDR2 FQGNSA. The V segment lost 4 bases and the J segment 5 bases; nucleotides outside the gene matches: 3.